Described below is a single T cell receptor beta chain sequence and its context. Its antigen is not identified. TCRdb keeps only in-frame clones here, not all; method: immunoSEQ multiplex PCR. The sample records approximately 460,000 clones, 80% to 90% being singletons. The CDR3 spans 14 residues. The V end was cut by 0 bases, the J end by 2 bases, with 7 bases between. The germline gives CDR1 LGHNA, CDR2 YSLEER. This specimen belongs to a study of Ad26.COV2.S vaccination and SARS-CoV-2 variants. Study context: Ad26.COV2.S given intramuscularly, once or twice 56 days apart. Notes on the study in general: Recipients given vaccine exceeded placebo recipients in spike-specific TCR breadth.

The treatment: around 19 received Ad26.COV2.S at low or high dose, single or two shots; about 5 received placebo; per-sample allocation not given. Samples were taken on day 63 after the first vaccine or placebo injection. Wuhan-strain SARS-CoV-2 spike was expressed by the Ad26 vector that made up the vaccine. This material consisted of peripheral blood, taken in a trial of Ad26.COV2.S vaccine versus placebo. This chain uses TRBV4-3 with TRBJ1-2, with D unresolved. The receptor comes from a person between 18 and 65 years old who received the Ad26.COV2.S COVID-19 vaccine or a placebo. The CDR3 nucleotides read TGCGCCAGCAGCCAAGACCGGGCGAACTATGGCTACACCTTC. Amino acids: CASSQDRANYGYTF.